This entry lists 6 T cell receptor beta chains sequenced from one sample in a study of blood T cell repertoires in COVID-19. TCRdb's table, derived via immunoSEQ multiplex PCR, lists solely in-frame clones and lacks some. The sample lists around 100,000 clones; over 65% were seen once. The sequenced sample consisted of peripheral blood. The receptors were sampled from a woman aged 40 to 49 with acute or convalescent COVID-19.

This clone was recorded once. This rearrangement joins TRBV13 to TRBJ2-3; TRBD2 aligns across 11 bases. Germline CDR1 PRHDT, CDR2 FYEKMQ (reference sequence). The CDR3 length is 17 residues. V was pared by 5 bases and J by 3 bases, with 10 bases of the junction left unmatched. The CDR3 loop is CASSATIAGGLTDTQYF. CDR3 nucleotide sequence: TGTGCCAGCAGCGCCACGATAGCGGGGGGGTTAACAGATACGCAGTATTTT.

The J gene is TRBJ1-2, the V gene TRBV6-1, with D perhaps matching TRBD1 (5 bases). This CDR3 has 13 residues. V was trimmed by 1 base and J by 7 bases, leaving 10 bases between them. The germline gives CDR1 MNHNS, CDR2 SASEGT. As DNA, the CDR3 is TGTGCCAGCAGTGAAGGGCAGGGTTCTGGCTACACCTTC. Amino acid sequence: CASSEGQGSGYTF.

The chain joins TRBV7-2 to TRBJ2-2, with TRBD2 identical over 8 bases. The CDR3 is 15 residues long. J lost 0 bases, V lost 6 bases, and 3 bases had no gene match. From germline, CDR1 is SGHTA and CDR2 FQGNSA. The CDR3 loop is CASRQTSANTGELFF. DNA for the CDR3: TGTGCCAGCAGGCAGACTAGCGCGAACACCGGGGAGCTGTTTTTT.

The chain recombines TRBV7-7 with TRBJ1-3, with 7 bases identical to TRBD1. CDR1 and CDR2 (germline): SSHAT, FNYEAQ (reference sequence). The junction had 8 bases not matched to a gene; V was cut back by 5 bases and J by 4 bases. This CDR3 is built from 15 residues. The CDR3 nucleotides read TGTGCCAGCAGCGCCTTAACAGGGGAAGGAAACACCATATATTTT. It encodes CASSALTGEGNTIYF.

This sequence joins TRBV6-5 and TRBJ2-4; possible D gene TRBD1, 5 bases. Germline CDR1 MNHEY, CDR2 SVGAGI. This CDR3 comprises 16 residues. Trimming took 2 bases from V and 3 from J, leaving 14 bases between them. The CDR3: CASSYPGLGGKNIQYF. The CDR3, as DNA: TGTGCCAGCAGTTACCCAGGGCTTGGTGGCAAAAACATTCAGTACTTC.

This clone was counted once. This rearrangement joins TRBV27 to TRBJ2-1; TRBD2 agrees at 9 bases. The CDR3 has 16 residues. V lost 2 bases, J lost 7 bases, and 9 bases stayed unmatched. Germline CDR1 is MNHEY and CDR2 is SMNVEV (reference sequence). The DNA for the CDR3 is TGTGCCAGCAGTTTAGAGAACGCGGGGGGGCTTAATGAGCAGTTCTTC. Amino acid sequence: CASSLENAGGLNEQFF.